The next 30 T cell receptor beta chains were all read from a single sample in a study of blood T cell repertoires in COVID-19. Assay used: immunoSEQ multiplex PCR; TCRdb lists only in-frame clones, some missing. The table shows over 100,000 clones, with over 60% occurring only once. Sequenced: peripheral blood. These receptors were obtained from a woman aged 70-85 years with acute or convalescent COVID-19.

The V call is TRBV27, the J call TRBJ2-2, with 14 bases identical to TRBD2. CDR3 length: 20 residues. Trimming cost V 5 bases and J 2 bases; bases outside gene matches: 13. CDR1 and CDR2 (germline): MNHEY, SMNVEV (reference sequence). The DNA of the CDR3 is TGTGCCAGCAGTCCACGCCCCGGGACTAGCGGGGGACCTAACACCGGGGAGCTGTTTTTT. This codes for CASSPRPGTSGGPNTGELFF.

This clone was seen a handful of times. This sequence joins TRBV19 and TRBJ1-1, with D maybe TRBD1 (6 bases). Per the germline V gene, CDR1 is LNHDA and CDR2 is SQIVND (reference sequence). V was cut by 6 bases and J by 0 bases, with 11 bases left in between. The CDR3 extends over 14 amino acids. The CDR3 reads CASSRGSMNTEAFF. The CDR3 nucleotides read TGTGCCAGTAGCAGGGGTAGCATGAACACTGAAGCTTTCTTT.

The chain carries TRBV5-1 and TRBJ1-4, with TRBD1 matching 9 bases. Germline V gene data show CDR1 as SGHRS and CDR2 as YFSETQ. Trimming took 2 bases from V and 7 from J; bases not matched to a gene: 9. This CDR3 spans 16 amino acids. The CDR3 DNA follows: TGCGCCAGCAGCTTCGGGACAGGGAAGAGGGGTGAAAAACTGTTTTTT. Translating gives CASSFGTGKRGEKLFF. The full variable domain, its missing parts supplied by reference TRBV5-1 and TRBJ1-4, is KAGVTQTPRYLIKTRGQQVTLSCSPISGHRSVSWYQQTPGQGLQFLFEYFSETQRNKGNFPGRFSGRQFSNSRSEMNVSTLELGDSALYLCASSFGTGKRGEKLFFGSGTQLSVL.

This chain links TRBV19 with TRBJ2-5; the match to TRBD2 covers 8 bases. The CDR3 covers 15 residues. Germline assignment: CDR1 LNHDA and CDR2 SQIVND (reference sequence). V shed 1 base and J 5 bases; nucleotides not matched to a gene: 6. The CDR3 DNA follows: TGTGCCAGTAGTATAGCGGGAGGGCCGGCGGAGACCCAGTACTTC. As protein: CASSIAGGPAETQYF.

The chain has TRBV2 and TRBJ2-1, with TRBD1 matching 10 bases. This CDR3 comprises 14 residues. Trimming at V came to 5 bases and at J to 7 bases, leaving 5 bases not matched to a gene. Per the germline V gene, CDR1 is SNHLY and CDR2 is FYNNEI. The CDR3, as DNA: TGTGCCAGCAGTCGGACAGGGGGTCATAATGAGCAGTTCTTC. This sequence encodes CASSRTGGHNEQFF.

Notes on this clone: Other DNA sequences from this sample encode an identical CDR3 as well. This chain joins TRBV10-3 and TRBJ2-7; TRBD1 aligns across 8 bases. Germline V gene lookup returns CDR1 ENHRY and CDR2 SYGVKD. The trim removed 2 bases at V and 6 bases at J, leaving 0 bases unmatched. The CDR3 sequence is 12 residues long. The DNA for the CDR3 is TGTGCCATCAGTGAGGACAGGGGCGAGCAGTACTTC. Translated: CAISEDRGEQYF.

The CDR3 DNA follows: TGTGCCAGTAGTCTACAGGGGGCCACCATATATTTT. It specifies CASSLQGATIYF. V is TRBV19 and J is TRBJ1-3; 9 bases fit TRBD1. With V trimmed by 5 bases and J by 9 bases, 2 bases remained unmatched. The CDR3 is 12 amino acids. Germline CDR1 and CDR2: LNHDA and SQIVND (reference sequence).

The J gene is TRBJ2-2, the V gene TRBV5-6; D uncertain. Trimming shortened V by 9 bases and J by 1 base, and 16 bases separated the two germline ends. Germline values: CDR1 SGHDT, CDR2 YYEEEE. This CDR3 comprises 15 residues. CDR3 sequence: CATEGGARNTGELFF. CDR3 sequence (DNA): TGTGCCACAGAAGGCGGAGCCAGGAACACCGGGGAGCTGTTTTTT.

This clone was detected only once. The rearrangement links TRBV19 to TRBJ1-5; D is unclear. CDR3 length equals 15 residues. Trimming removed 6 bases from V and 2 bases from J, with 14 bases in between. Germline lookup yields CDR1 LNHDA and CDR2 SQIVND (reference sequence). CDR3 in amino acids: CASRTTNQGNQPQHF. CDR3 DNA sequence: TGTGCCAGTAGGACTACTAACCAGGGCAATCAGCCCCAGCATTTT. Drawing the rest from reference TRBV19 and TRBJ1-5, the complete variable domain is DGGITQSPKYLFRKEGQNVTLSCEQNLNHDAMYWYRQDPGQGLRLIYYSQIVNDFQKGDIAEGYSVSREKKESFPLTVTSAQKNPTAFYLCASRTTNQGNQPQHFGDGTRLSIL.

V and J are TRBV4-3 and TRBJ1-1; D remains unclear. This CDR3 has 16 residues. The germline CDR1 and CDR2 sequences are LGHNA and YSLEER. V lost 0 bases and J 5 bases, leaving 16 bases between the germline ends. This CDR3 reads CASSQDLGAGLTEAFF. The CDR3 DNA is TGCGCCAGCAGCCAAGACCTCGGAGCGGGGTTGACTGAAGCTTTCTTT.

V gene TRBV24-1 combines with J gene TRBJ2-7; D remains ambiguous. Germline V gives CDR1 KGHDR, CDR2 SFDVKD. Between the trimmed V and J ends, which lost 4 bases and 3 bases, there was a span of 3 bases. CDR3 length equals 11 residues. CDR3 nucleotides: TGTGCCACCAGTGACCGCTACGAGCAGTACTTC. Its translation is CATSDRYEQYF.

Only one count was recorded for this clone. This chain joins TRBV7-9 and TRBJ2-7; 7 bases map to TRBD1. Germline CDR1 reads SEHNR; CDR2 reads FQNEAQ (reference sequence). Trimming cost V 7 bases and J 2 bases; bases outside gene matches: 8. The CDR3 has 14 amino acids. CDR3 coding DNA: TGTGCCAGCACCATAGACAGGGTTCCCTACGAGCAGTACTTC. Translation gives CASTIDRVPYEQYF. Supplemented by reference TRBV7-9 and TRBJ2-7, the full variable domain reads DTGVSQNPRHKITKRGQNVTFRCDPISEHNRLYWYRQTLGQGPEFLTYFQNEAQLEKSRLLSDRFSAERPKGSFSTLEIQRTEQGDSAMYLCASTIDRVPYEQYFGPGTRLTVT.

The chain couples TRBV19 to TRBJ1-2; TRBD1 agrees at 9 bases. The CDR3 loop spans 14 amino acids. The V segment lost 4 bases and the J segment 4 bases; nucleotides outside the gene matches: 4. From germline, CDR1 is LNHDA and CDR2 SQIVND (reference sequence). The CDR3 region is CASSNRGRAYGYTF. The DNA of the CDR3 is TGTGCCAGTAGTAACAGGGGGCGAGCCTATGGCTACACCTTC.

CDR3 loop: CASSFSNYGYTF. In nucleotides, the CDR3 is TGTGCCAGCAGCTTCTCTAACTATGGCTACACCTTC. The chain couples TRBV12-1 to TRBJ1-2. TRBV12-1 is listed as a pseudogene. This CDR3 comprises 12 residues.

The rearrangement uses TRBV12-3 or TRBV12-4 and TRBJ1-1; D may be TRBD1 (5 bases). CDR3 length equals 12 residues. Trimming shortened V by 3 bases and J by 6 bases, and 8 bases separated the two germline ends. The CDR3 sequence is CASSFAGAEAFF. The CDR3 coding sequence is TGTGCCAGCAGTTTTGCGGGGGCTGAAGCTTTCTTT.

This clone appeared a single time. The chain links TRBV5-6 to TRBJ2-5; 7 bases fit TRBD1. Germline assignment: CDR1 SGHDT and CDR2 YYEEEE. The CDR3 runs to 14 residues. Losses at the gene ends were 4 bases for V and 1 base for J; bases not matched to a gene: 4. The CDR3 coding sequence is TGTGCCAGCAGCCACGGACAGGCCCAAGAGACCCAGTACTTC. This encodes CASSHGQAQETQYF.

This chain uses TRBV18 with TRBJ2-5; D perhaps matches TRBD1 (5 bases). CDR1 KGHSH and CDR2 LQKENI come from the germline V gene. The CDR3 is 13 residues long. V shed 6 bases and J shed 2 bases, with 10 bases lying between them. CDR3 region: CASSWTPQETQYF. CDR3 nucleotides: TGTGCCAGCTCTTGGACACCTCAAGAGACCCAGTACTTC.

The chain joins TRBV6-5 to TRBJ1-6; 9 bases match TRBD1. This CDR3 region has 13 residues. Germline CDR1 MNHEY, CDR2 SVGAGI. After removal of 8 bases from V and 8 bases from J, the junction contained 4 bases not matched to a gene. DNA for the CDR3: TGTGCCAGCTCGGACAGGGGACATTCACCCCTCCACTTT. Translated, it gives CASSDRGHSPLHF.

The rearrangement uses TRBV28 and TRBJ2-1; 7 bases map to TRBD2. In germline, CDR1 is MDHEN, CDR2 SYDVKM. J gave up 2 bases and V 2 bases, and 0 bases lay outside the gene matches. The CDR3 is made up of 14 amino acids. CDR3 residues: CASSLAGAYNEQFF. In DNA form, the CDR3 reads TGTGCCAGCAGTTTAGCGGGAGCCTACAATGAGCAGTTCTTC.

The V and J genes are TRBV4-1 and TRBJ1-1; D is perhaps TRBD1 (5 bases). V was pared by 3 bases and J by 2 bases, with 10 bases between. Germline assignment: CDR1 MGHRA and CDR2 YSYEKL. This CDR3 is built from 14 residues. CDR3 coding DNA: TGCGCCAGCAGCCACAATCAGGGTAACACTGAAGCTTTCTTT. Its protein product is CASSHNQGNTEAFF.

This rearrangement joins TRBV6-6 to TRBJ1-1, with TRBD1 matching 11 bases. There are 16 residues in the CDR3. The J segment lost 5 bases and the V segment lost 5 bases, leaving 10 bases of the junction unmatched. Germline V CDR1 and CDR2: MNHNY, SVGAGI (reference sequence). The CDR3 DNA follows: TGTGCCAGCAGTCCAAAAGCGGACAGGGGGCGAACTGAAGCTTTCTTT. It is translated as CASSPKADRGRTEAFF.

The chain couples TRBV9 to TRBJ2-7; 8 bases are shared with TRBD1. The CDR3 runs to 16 residues. The V gene's germline CDR1 is SGDLS and CDR2 YYNGEE. J gave up 3 bases and V 4 bases, and 12 bases lay outside the gene matches. The chain's CDR3 is CASSPEDRGARYEQYF. The CDR3 DNA sequence: TGTGCCAGCAGCCCCGAAGACAGGGGAGCACGCTACGAGCAGTACTTC.

This clone was seen only a few times. The V call is TRBV24-1, the J call TRBJ2-1, with D tentatively TRBD2 (7 bases). Germline CDR1 is KGHDR and CDR2 is SFDVKD. CDR3 length equals 16 residues. Trimming stripped 6 bases from V and 8 bases from J, with 22 bases between. The CDR3 region is CATSLSGGAQEDEQFF. CDR3 in DNA: TGTGCCACCAGTCTCTCGGGGGGCGCCCAGGAGGATGAGCAGTTCTTC.

This chain joins TRBV21-1 and TRBJ1-4; the table's D gene call, TRBD1, was not cross checked with the DNA. TRBV21-1 counts as a pseudogene. This CDR3 has 15 residues. The CDR3 DNA reads as TGTGCCAGCAGCTCCTGGACAGGGCCATATGAAAAACTGTTTTTT. Translated: CASSSWTGPYEKLFF.

Comment on this clone: Distinct nucleotide sequences in the sample also encode this CDR3. V and J are TRBV6-5 and TRBJ2-1; 11 bases fit TRBD2. Germline CDR1 reads MNHEY; CDR2 reads SVGAGI. This CDR3 contains 15 residues. V trimming: 6 bases; J trimming: 5 bases; junction bases outside the gene matches: 6. The CDR3 loop is CASSPTSGSHNEQFF. DNA for the CDR3: TGTGCCAGCAGCCCCACTAGCGGGAGCCACAATGAGCAGTTCTTC.

J is TRBJ2-1 and V is TRBV27; TRBD1 aligns across 8 bases. The CDR3 has 15 residues. Germline V gene lookup returns CDR1 MNHEY and CDR2 SMNVEV (reference sequence). V dropped 3 bases and J dropped 8; count of bases not matched to a gene: 9. Here the CDR3 reads CASSFRAGGLYEQFF. CDR3 bases: TGTGCCAGCAGTTTTAGGGCAGGGGGCCTCTATGAGCAGTTCTTC.

This clone occurred once. DNA for the CDR3: TGCGCCAGCAGTGCAAGCTGGGGACAGCGACTGTTTTTT. Its protein product is CASSASWGQRLFF. The chain is built from TRBV10-1 and TRBJ1-4, with 7 positions matching TRBD1. Germline CDR1 WNHNN, CDR2 SYGVQD (reference sequence). The length of the CDR3 is 13 residues. The trim removed 4 bases at V and 13 bases at J, leaving 9 bases unmatched.

The genes are TRBV3-1 (or the pseudogene TRBV3-2) and TRBJ2-1, with TRBD2 matching over 10 bases. The V segment lost 0 bases and the J segment 7 bases; nucleotides outside the gene matches: 9. This CDR3 has 17 residues. The germline CDR1 and CDR2 sequences are LGHDT and YNNKEL (reference sequence). DNA for the CDR3: TGTGCCAGCAGCCAAGAGGCCAGCGGGGGGGCACGGAATGAGCAGTTCTTC. Translating it yields CASSQEASGGARNEQFF.

This sequence joins TRBV11-2 and TRBJ1-6; D is unclear. The CDR3 covers 15 residues. Germline CDR1 and CDR2: SGHAT and FQNNGV. The V and J ends lost 1 base and 0 bases respectively, with 4 bases between them. The CDR3: CASSLVDSYNSPLHF. DNA of the CDR3: TGTGCCAGCAGCTTAGTAGACTCCTATAATTCACCCCTCCACTTT.

In this sample, this clone turned up once. This sequence joins TRBV27 and TRBJ1-5; 7 bases agree with TRBD1. V was clipped by 5 bases and J by 5 bases; unmatched bases: 6. The CDR3 runs to 14 residues. Germline assignment: CDR1 MNHEY and CDR2 SMNVEV (reference sequence). CDR3 nucleotide sequence: TGTGCCAGCAGTAGAGGGACAGCACATCAGCCCCAGCATTTT. The encoded protein is CASSRGTAHQPQHF.